The 28 T cell receptor beta chains reported below all come from one sample, sequenced in a study of blood T cell repertoires in COVID-19. Libraries were prepared by immunoSEQ multiplex PCR; TCRdb keeps only in-frame clonotypes and omits some of them. The repertoire holds approximately 220,000 clones, with roughly 84% as singletons. The sample consisted of peripheral blood. These receptors all come from a woman in her sixties who had recovered from COVID-19.

The chain joins TRBV20-1 to TRBJ2-5, with 7 bases lining up with TRBD2. The ends lost 3 bases at V and 3 bases at J; junction bases unmatched: 4. This CDR3 contains 13 residues. CDR1 and CDR2 from the germline V gene are DFQATT and SNEGSKA (reference sequence). The CDR3 spells CSASGLAEETQYF. The CDR3 coding sequence is TGCAGTGCTAGTGGGCTAGCGGAAGAGACCCAGTACTTC.

The CDR3 loop is CASSFDAGYTGGNGYTF. DNA of the CDR3: TGTGCCAGCAGCTTTGACGCGGGGTATACAGGGGGAAATGGCTACACCTTC. The chain employs TRBV5-5 and TRBJ1-2; the match to TRBD1 covers 8 bases. From germline, CDR1 is SGHKS and CDR2 YYEKEE (reference sequence). This CDR3 has 17 residues. V trimming: 2 bases; J trimming: 6 bases; junction bases outside the gene matches: 15.

The J gene is TRBJ2-5, the V gene TRBV5-6; tentative D call: TRBD1 (5 bases). Trimming took off 2 bases at V and 2 bases at J, with 25 bases between the two ends. The germline CDR1 and CDR2 sequences are SGHDT and YYEEEE. The CDR3 consists of 19 residues. The CDR3 here is CASSFTFNRGPFTQETQYF. Written as DNA, the CDR3 is TGTGCCAGCAGCTTTACCTTTAATAGGGGTCCTTTTACACAAGAGACCCAGTACTTC.

Concerning this clone itself: The same CDR3 is also encoded by other DNA sequences in this sample. The chain recombines TRBV9 with TRBJ1-5; the D gene is possibly TRBD1 (5 bases). CDR3 length: 14 amino acids. Germline V gives CDR1 SGDLS, CDR2 YYNGEE. Trimming pared 0 bases from V and 2 bases from J, leaving 6 bases between. CDR3 amino acids: CASSVGGGNQPQHF. The CDR3 DNA is TGTGCCAGCAGCGTAGGGGGGGGCAATCAGCCCCAGCATTTT.

This clone was detected only once. V is TRBV27 and J is TRBJ2-1; 9 bases are a match to TRBD2. CDR1 is MNHEY, CDR2 SMNVEV, per germline (reference sequence). Trimming at V came to 2 bases and at J to 0 bases, leaving 11 bases not matched to a gene. The CDR3 extends over 19 amino acids. The DNA for the CDR3 is TGTGCCAGCAGTTTAACGGGACTAGCTTCTTTTAGCTCCTACAATGAGCAGTTCTTC. This gives the protein CASSLTGLASFSSYNEQFF.

About this clone: Other DNA variants within this sample encode the same CDR3. This chain joins TRBV5-8 and TRBJ2-3; the match to TRBD2 covers 10 bases. The junction had 3 bases not matched to a gene; V was cut back by 4 bases and J by 1 base. The CDR3 is 15 amino acids. Germline V CDR1 and CDR2: SGHTS, YDEGEE. The CDR3: CASSGLAGGTDTQYF. The CDR3 DNA is TGTGCCAGCAGCGGCCTAGCGGGGGGCACAGATACGCAGTATTTT.

In this sample, this clone turned up once. The gene calls are TRBV11-3 and TRBJ2-3; 11 nucleotides match TRBD1. V gave up 4 bases and J gave up 7 bases; unmatched junction bases: 4. This CDR3 has 14 residues. Germline-derived CDR1 and CDR2 are SGHNT and YENEEA. As DNA, the CDR3 is TGTGCCAGCAGCTCTAGGACAGGGGGCAATACGCAGTATTTT. The encoded protein is CASSSRTGGNTQYF.

This rearrangement joins TRBV7-6 to TRBJ1-5; no reliable D call. The V end lost 3 bases, the J end lost 3 bases, and 6 bases lay between the germline ends. Germline assignment: CDR1 SGHVS and CDR2 FNYEAQ. The CDR3 sequence is 13 residues long. CDR3 nucleotides: TGTGCCAGCAGCTTTCGTTCCAATCAGCCCCAGCATTTT. It yields the protein CASSFRSNQPQHF. The complete variable domain, with remaining parts taken from reference TRBV7-6 and TRBJ1-5, reads GAGVSQSPRYKVTKRGQDVALRCDPISGHVSLYWYRQALGQGPEFLTYFNYEAQQDKSGLPNDRFSAERPEGSISTLTIQRTEQRDSAMYRCASSFRSNQPQHFGDGTRLSIL.

The gene calls are TRBV9 and TRBJ2-3; 9 nucleotides align to TRBD2. Per germline, CDR1 SGDLS and CDR2 YYNGEE. Trimming at V came to 0 bases and at J to 6 bases, leaving 8 bases not matched to a gene. CDR3 length equals 16 residues. The CDR3 region has the DNA TGTGCCAGCAGCGTAGGGCAAACTAGCGGGCCGGATACGCAGTATTTT. It encodes CASSVGQTSGPDTQYF.

A single count supports this clone. V usage is TRBV20-1 and J usage is TRBJ1-2, with 7 bases lining up with TRBD1. In germline, CDR1 is DFQATT, CDR2 SNEGSKA (reference sequence). The CDR3 is 13 amino acids. The V segment lost 3 bases and the J segment 8 bases; nucleotides outside the gene matches: 9. CDR3 sequence: CSASKGDREGYTF. CDR3 coding DNA: TGCAGTGCTAGTAAAGGGGACAGAGAAGGCTACACCTTC.

This chain links TRBV6-2 or TRBV6-3 with TRBJ2-7, with 9 bases fitting TRBD1. Germline values: CDR1 MNHEY, CDR2 SVGEGT. Trimming removed 8 bases from V and 3 bases from J; junction bases left unmatched: 14. The CDR3 length is 16 residues. As DNA, the CDR3 is TGTGCCAGCGGTTCTAGGCCGGGACAGGGATTCTACGAGCAGTACTTC. This codes for CASGSRPGQGFYEQYF.

The V and J genes are TRBV3-1 (or the pseudogene TRBV3-2) and TRBJ2-5; tentatively, D is TRBD1 (5 bases). The V and J ends lost 2 bases and 5 bases respectively, with 15 bases between them. This CDR3 has 15 residues. The germline gives CDR1 LGHDT, CDR2 YNNKEL (reference sequence). CDR3 nucleotides: TGTGCCAGCAGCCAAAACCAGGGTATCGGTGAGACCCAGTACTTC. Its translation: CASSQNQGIGETQYF.

This rearrangement joins TRBV7-2 to TRBJ1-5, with unresolved D. Germline V lookup: CDR1 SGHTA, CDR2 FQGNSA. The V end was cut by 1 base, the J end by 7 bases, with 11 bases between. The CDR3 is 14 residues long. Here the CDR3 reads CASSLEVWEQPQHF. In DNA form, the CDR3 reads TGTGCCAGCAGCTTAGAGGTCTGGGAGCAGCCCCAGCATTTT.

This clone was counted a few times. The chain has TRBV6-6 and TRBJ1-1, with 8 nucleotides matching TRBD1. The CDR3 consists of 14 residues. V lost 0 bases and J lost 3; bases outside the gene matches: 0. Germline V gene data show CDR1 as MNHNY and CDR2 as SVGAGI (reference sequence). CDR3 DNA: TGTGCCAGCAGTTACTCGGACAGGGACACTGAAGCTTTCTTT. Protein product: CASSYSDRDTEAFF.

V and J are TRBV4-1 and TRBJ1-1; 8 bases map to TRBD1. CDR3 length equals 14 residues. Germline values: CDR1 MGHRA, CDR2 YSYEKL. The J segment lost 7 bases and the V segment lost 3 bases, leaving 7 bases of the junction unmatched. CDR3 region: CASSQSDRGGEAFF. As DNA, the CDR3 is TGCGCCAGCAGCCAGAGCGACAGGGGAGGTGAAGCTTTCTTT.

The CDR3 nucleotides read TGTGCCAGCAGTGAAGGGGAGGGGGGCCCCTCTCAGCCCCAGCATTTT. It is translated as CASSEGEGGPSQPQHF. The gene calls are TRBV6-1 and TRBJ1-5; TRBD1 might be the D (6 bases). This CDR3 contains 16 residues. V was clipped by 1 base and J by 6 bases, with 16 bases between them. Per germline, CDR1 MNHNS and CDR2 SASEGT.

This clone has at least ten counts. The genes are TRBV6-5 and TRBJ2-1; 13 positions match TRBD2. V lost 6 bases and J lost 8; bases outside the gene matches: 4. The CDR3 contains 14 residues. Germline V lookup: CDR1 MNHEY, CDR2 SVGAGI. CDR3 nucleotide sequence: TGTGCCAGCAGGGTAGGACTAGCGGGGGATGAGCAGTTCTTC. As protein: CASRVGLAGDEQFF.

The genes are TRBV9 and TRBJ2-5, with 11 bases lining up with TRBD2. V trimming: 0 bases; J trimming: 0 bases; junction bases outside the gene matches: 1. Germline CDR1 reads SGDLS; CDR2 reads YYNGEE. This CDR3 has 16 amino acids. The CDR3 DNA follows: TGTGCCAGCAGCGTAGGGACTAGCGGGTACCAAGAGACCCAGTACTTC. It yields the protein CASSVGTSGYQETQYF.

The genes are TRBV20-1 and TRBJ2-7, with D possibly TRBD1 on 5 matching bases. The germline gives CDR1 DFQATT, CDR2 SNEGSKA (reference sequence). V lost 3 bases, J lost 4 bases, and 10 bases lay in between. The CDR3 runs 12 residues. As DNA, the CDR3 is TGCAGTGCTAGTTTAGGGGCTTACGAGCAGTACTTC. Translating it yields CSASLGAYEQYF.

V usage is TRBV9 and J usage is TRBJ2-5; weak D call: TRBD1 (6 bases). From germline, CDR1 is SGDLS and CDR2 YYNGEE. This CDR3 is 14 amino acids long. Between the trimmed V and J ends, which lost 4 bases and 4 bases, there was a span of 14 bases. CDR3 coding DNA: TGTGCCAGCAGCCCTAGTGGGGGCGGAGAGACCCAGTACTTC. Amino acid sequence: CASSPSGGGETQYF.

At least ten counts were recorded for this clone. The V gene is TRBV5-4, the J gene TRBJ2-3; 8 nucleotides line up with TRBD1. This CDR3 is 14 amino acids long. Germline V gene lookup returns CDR1 SGHNT and CDR2 YYREEE (reference sequence). Losses at the gene ends were 4 bases for V and 4 bases for J; bases not matched to a gene: 5. CDR3 DNA sequence: TGTGCCAGCAGCCGAAACAGGGGGGCAGATACGCAGTATTTT. Protein: CASSRNRGADTQYF.

This clone showed up just once. As DNA, the CDR3 is TGTGCCAGCACCCCCCCCGGGATAGTCCATGGCTACACCTTC. It yields the protein CASTPPGIVHGYTF. The chain recombines TRBV7-9 with TRBJ1-2; D is unresolved. The ends were cut back, 7 bases at V and 6 bases at J, with 18 bases in the middle. In germline, CDR1 is SEHNR, CDR2 FQNEAQ (reference sequence). The CDR3 sequence is 14 residues long.

The chain is built from TRBV19 and TRBJ1-1, with D unresolved. The germline V gene has CDR1 LNHDA and CDR2 SQIVND (reference sequence). The CDR3 has 14 amino acids. Trimming removed 3 bases from V and 8 bases from J, with 16 bases in between. For the CDR3, the DNA is TGTGCCAGTAGTATTCGGGGTCGTGGCTGGGAAGCTTTCTTT. The encoded protein is CASSIRGRGWEAFF.

The chain links TRBV3-1 (or the pseudogene TRBV3-2) to TRBJ2-5, with 7 bases aligning to TRBD1. This CDR3 has 14 residues. V lost 5 bases, J lost 2 bases, and 5 bases stayed unmatched. CDR1 and CDR2 (germline): LGHDT, YNNKEL (reference sequence). The CDR3 sequence: CASSYRGGQETQYF. The CDR3 DNA reads TGTGCCAGCAGCTACAGGGGCGGACAAGAGACCCAGTACTTC.

The sample holds one count of this clone. This sequence joins TRBV9 and TRBJ1-6; 9 nucleotides line up with TRBD1. Per the germline V gene, CDR1 is SGDLS and CDR2 is YYNGEE. The J segment lost 10 bases and the V segment lost 3 bases, leaving 5 bases of the junction unmatched. CDR3 length equals 14 residues. The CDR3 is CASSATGGLSPLHF. CDR3 nucleotide sequence: TGTGCCAGCAGCGCGACAGGGGGGTTGTCACCCCTCCACTTT.

The chain recombines TRBV3-1 (or the pseudogene TRBV3-2) with TRBJ1-2; 7 nucleotides agree with TRBD1. CDR3 size: 15 residues. V was clipped by 3 bases and J by 7 bases; unmatched bases: 11. Per the germline V gene, CDR1 is LGHDT and CDR2 is YNNKEL (reference sequence). The CDR3 DNA sequence: TGTGCCAGCAGCCATTTGGACAGGTACGATTTTGGCTACACCTTC. Translated: CASSHLDRYDFGYTF.

V usage is TRBV7-9 and J usage is TRBJ2-4; weak D call: TRBD2 (6 bases). Trimming took off 0 bases at V and 7 bases at J, with 10 bases between the two ends. There are 14 residues in the CDR3. CDR1 is SEHNR, CDR2 FQNEAQ, per germline (reference sequence). The CDR3 nucleotides read TGTGCCAGCAGCTTAGCGGGGGGTTATAACATTCAGTACTTC. It is translated as CASSLAGGYNIQYF.

This chain joins TRBV6-1 and TRBJ2-6, with TRBD2 as a possible D gene (6 bases). This CDR3 has 16 residues. The V gene lost 4 bases and the J gene lost 0 bases, with 10 bases spanning the gap. The germline CDR1 and CDR2 sequences are MNHNS and SASEGT. DNA for the CDR3: TGTGCCAGCAGTGTTACCGGGGGCTCTGGGGCCAACGTCCTGACTTTC. Its protein is CASSVTGGSGANVLTF.